Listed below are T cell receptor beta chains from one sample, sequenced in a study of TIL therapy for anti-PD-1-resistant metastatic lung cancer. Clones were sequenced by immunoSEQ multiplex PCR, and TCRdb holds only the in-frame ones, with some missing. This sample has 20,000 or so clones, with around 71% found just once. Material: blood, obtained at baseline. These TCRs come from a person aged 25 to 80 with non-small cell lung cancer. Both conserved end residues are part of each CDR3. D genes are given only for firm matches. Size tells how often a clone was seen (once, few, many) or the class of an expanded clone, and some rows leave it out.

v_gene: TRBV2
abundance: few
j_gene: TRBJ2-1
d_gene: -
CDR3aa: CASNDAGAEQFF
CDR3nt: TGTGCCAGCAATGACGCCGGGGCCGAGCAGTTCTTC

v_gene: TRBV25-1
abundance: -
j_gene: TRBJ1-6
d_gene: TRBD1
CDR3aa: CASSADRASNSPLHF
CDR3nt: TGTGCCAGCAGTGCGGACAGGGCGAGTAATTCACCCCTCCACTTT

v_gene: TRBV9
abundance: few
j_gene: TRBJ2-3
d_gene: TRBD2
CDR3aa: CASTGRSGGADTQYF
CDR3nt: TGTGCCAGCACCGGGAGGAGCGGGGGGGCAGATACGCAGTATTTT

v_gene: TRBV19
abundance: -
j_gene: TRBJ2-2
d_gene: TRBD1
CDR3aa: CASSIPTGGITGELFF
CDR3nt: TGTGCCAGTAGTATACCGACAGGGGGCATCACCGGGGAGCTGTTTTTT

v_gene: TRBV30
abundance: -
j_gene: TRBJ2-3
d_gene: -
CDR3aa: CAWSTGTASTDTQYF
CDR3nt: TGTGCCTGGAGTACGGGTACCGCTAGCACAGATACGCAGTATTTT

v_gene: TRBV29-1
abundance: -
j_gene: TRBJ2-7
d_gene: TRBD2
CDR3aa: CSVFNQAGGVGEQYF
CDR3nt: TGCAGCGTTTTCAACCAAGCGGGAGGAGTCGGCGAGCAGTACTTC

v_gene: TRBV5-1
abundance: -
j_gene: TRBJ1-2
d_gene: -
CDR3aa: CASSEDADGYTF
CDR3nt: TGCGCCAGCAGCGAGGATGCTGATGGCTACACCTTC

v_gene: TRBV7-3
abundance: -
j_gene: TRBJ2-1
d_gene: TRBD1
CDR3aa: CASSATGYNEQFF
CDR3nt: TGTGCCAGCAGCGCGACAGGGTACAATGAGCAGTTCTTC

v_gene: TRBV2
abundance: -
j_gene: TRBJ2-1
d_gene: TRBD2
CDR3aa: CASIFLAGGHSFF
CDR3nt: TGTGCCAGCATTTTTCTAGCGGGAGGTCATTCGTTCTTC

v_gene: TRBV7-9
abundance: -
j_gene: TRBJ1-1
d_gene: -
CDR3aa: CASSPTAGVGAFF
CDR3nt: TGTGCCAGCAGCCCCACAGCGGGAGTGGGGGCTTTCTTT

v_gene: TRBV6-5
abundance: -
j_gene: TRBJ1-2
d_gene: -
CDR3aa: CASSSTSTYGYTF
CDR3nt: TGTGCCAGCAGTTCGACCAGCACCTATGGCTACACCTTC

v_gene: TRBV28
abundance: -
j_gene: TRBJ1-3
d_gene: -
CDR3aa: CASSLTRSGNTIYF
CDR3nt: TGTGCCAGCAGTCTTACCCGCTCTGGAAACACCATATATTTT

v_gene: TRBV18
abundance: -
j_gene: TRBJ1-3
d_gene: -
CDR3aa: CASSPYGTPQNTIYF
CDR3nt: TGTGCCAGCTCACCCTACGGGACTCCCCAGAACACCATATATTTT

v_gene: TRBV30
abundance: few
j_gene: TRBJ2-1
d_gene: TRBD2
CDR3aa: CAWRLAGGNEQFF
CDR3nt: TGTGCCTGGCGACTAGCGGGAGGAAATGAGCAGTTCTTC

v_gene: TRBV19
abundance: -
j_gene: TRBJ1-2
d_gene: TRBD1
CDR3aa: CASSIGQTGDGYTF
CDR3nt: TGTGCCAGTAGTATAGGCCAGACAGGGGATGGCTACACCTTC

v_gene: TRBV5-1
abundance: -
j_gene: TRBJ2-5
d_gene: TRBD1
CDR3aa: CASRGSGQGGETQYF
CDR3nt: TGCGCCAGCCGCGGCTCGGGACAGGGAGGTGAGACCCAGTACTTC

v_gene: TRBV10-3
abundance: -
j_gene: TRBJ1-2
d_gene: -
CDR3aa: CAISRDMDGYTF
CDR3nt: TGTGCCATCAGCCGCGACATGGATGGCTACACCTTC

v_gene: TRBV29-1
abundance: few
j_gene: TRBJ1-2
d_gene: -
CDR3aa: CSVEEGRAHTF
CDR3nt: TGCAGCGTTGAAGAAGGGCGGGCCCACACCTTC

v_gene: TRBV27
abundance: -
j_gene: TRBJ1-2
d_gene: TRBD1
CDR3aa: CASSLSGQGGYGYTF
CDR3nt: TGTGCCAGCAGTTTATCAGGACAGGGGGGCTATGGCTACACCTTC

v_gene: TRBV5-1
abundance: -
j_gene: TRBJ1-5
d_gene: -
CDR3aa: CASSFNPGPNNQPQHF
CDR3nt: TGCGCCAGCAGCTTTAACCCGGGACCGAACAATCAGCCCCAGCATTTT

v_gene: TRBV5-1
abundance: -
j_gene: TRBJ1-1
d_gene: -
CDR3aa: CASSDPAGGHTEAFF
CDR3nt: TGCGCCAGCAGCGACCCTGCAGGCGGACATACTGAAGCTTTCTTT

v_gene: TRBV9
abundance: -
j_gene: TRBJ2-3
d_gene: -
CDR3aa: CASSEIQGGPTDTQYF
CDR3nt: TGTGCCAGCAGCGAAATTCAGGGGGGCCCCACAGATACGCAGTATTTT

v_gene: TRBV24-1
abundance: -
j_gene: TRBJ1-4
d_gene: -
CDR3aa: CATSRRANEKLFF
CDR3nt: TGTGCCACCTCTCGCCGAGCTAATGAAAAACTGTTTTTT

v_gene: TRBV27
abundance: -
j_gene: TRBJ1-1
d_gene: TRBD1
CDR3aa: CASSLGQPNTEAFF
CDR3nt: TGTGCCAGCAGTTTGGGACAGCCGAACACTGAAGCTTTCTTT

v_gene: TRBV12-3/TRBV12-4
abundance: -
j_gene: TRBJ1-1
d_gene: -
CDR3aa: CASSQIKKAFF
CDR3nt: TGTGCCAGCAGCCAAATAAAAAAAGCTTTCTTT

v_gene: TRBV5-1
abundance: -
j_gene: TRBJ2-1
d_gene: -
CDR3aa: CASSQGTYNEQFF
CDR3nt: TGCGCCAGCAGTCAGGGAACCTACAATGAGCAGTTCTTC

v_gene: TRBV5-1
abundance: -
j_gene: TRBJ1-1
d_gene: TRBD1
CDR3aa: CASSYDRGYTEAFF
CDR3nt: TGCGCCAGCAGCTACGACAGGGGGTACACTGAAGCTTTCTTT

v_gene: TRBV11-2
abundance: -
j_gene: TRBJ2-3
d_gene: TRBD2
CDR3aa: CASSRRLAGAPHTDTQYF
CDR3nt: TGTGCCAGCAGCAGACGACTAGCGGGAGCCCCCCACACAGATACGCAGTATTTT

v_gene: TRBV30
abundance: -
j_gene: TRBJ2-5
d_gene: -
CDR3aa: CAWSVGSTVETQYF
CDR3nt: TGTGCCTGGAGTGTTGGGTCAACAGTAGAGACCCAGTACTTC

v_gene: TRBV7-3
abundance: once
j_gene: TRBJ2-1
d_gene: -
CDR3aa: CASSLRPHNEQFF
CDR3nt: TGTGCCAGCAGCTTACGACCCCACAATGAGCAGTTCTTC

v_gene: TRBV18
abundance: -
j_gene: TRBJ2-6
d_gene: TRBD1
CDR3aa: CASSPSQGAVSGANVLTF
CDR3nt: TGTGCCAGCTCACCGTCACAGGGGGCGGTGTCTGGGGCCAACGTCCTGACTTTC

v_gene: TRBV13
abundance: -
j_gene: TRBJ2-3
d_gene: -
CDR3aa: CASSRGGGSDTQYF
CDR3nt: TGTGCCAGCAGCCGGGGAGGGGGGTCAGATACGCAGTATTTT

v_gene: TRBV21-1
abundance: -
j_gene: TRBJ2-5
d_gene: -
CDR3aa: CASTPGLAEETQYF
CDR3nt: TGTGCCAGCACCCCGGGACTAGCGGAAGAGACCCAGTACTTC

v_gene: TRBV2
abundance: -
j_gene: TRBJ2-3
d_gene: -
CDR3aa: CASSGRSFSTDTQYF
CDR3nt: TGTGCCAGCAGTGGAAGGAGCTTTAGCACAGATACGCAGTATTTT

v_gene: TRBV29-1
abundance: -
j_gene: TRBJ1-1
d_gene: -
CDR3aa: CSVLRQEGTEAFF
CDR3nt: TGCAGCGTCTTAAGACAGGAGGGCACTGAAGCTTTCTTT

v_gene: TRBV10-1
abundance: -
j_gene: TRBJ2-5
d_gene: TRBD2
CDR3aa: CASSAGLVTQETQYF
CDR3nt: TGCGCCAGCAGTGCCGGACTAGTTACTCAAGAGACCCAGTACTTC

v_gene: TRBV7-2
abundance: -
j_gene: TRBJ2-3
d_gene: -
CDR3aa: CASSFQGWADTQYF
CDR3nt: TGTGCCAGCAGCTTTCAGGGGTGGGCAGATACGCAGTATTTT

v_gene: TRBV6-1
abundance: few
j_gene: TRBJ2-7
d_gene: TRBD1
CDR3aa: CASSEMTGMNYEQYF
CDR3nt: TGTGCCAGCAGTGAAATGACAGGGATGAACTACGAGCAGTACTTC

v_gene: TRBV4-3
abundance: -
j_gene: TRBJ2-3
d_gene: -
CDR3aa: CASSLTTGSTDTQYF
CDR3nt: TGCGCCAGCAGCCTCACTACGGGTAGCACAGATACGCAGTATTTT

v_gene: TRBV18
abundance: once
j_gene: TRBJ2-5
d_gene: -
CDR3aa: CASSPRQTYQETQYF
CDR3nt: TGTGCCAGCTCCCCTAGACAAACGTACCAAGAGACCCAGTACTTC

v_gene: TRBV10-1
abundance: -
j_gene: TRBJ2-1
d_gene: -
CDR3aa: CASSGGRYNEQFF
CDR3nt: TGCGCCAGCAGTGGGGGACGGTACAATGAGCAGTTCTTC

v_gene: TRBV12-3/TRBV12-4
abundance: -
j_gene: TRBJ2-3
d_gene: -
CDR3aa: CASSLGADTQYF
CDR3nt: TGTGCCAGCAGTTTAGGGGCAGATACGCAGTATTTT

v_gene: TRBV3-1/TRBV3-2
abundance: once
j_gene: TRBJ2-7
d_gene: -
CDR3aa: CASSLSGLKVEQYF
CDR3nt: TGTGCCAGCAGCCTAAGCGGCCTCAAGGTCGAGCAGTACTTC

v_gene: TRBV2
abundance: -
j_gene: TRBJ2-4
d_gene: -
CDR3aa: CASSPGNLGNIQYF
CDR3nt: TGTGCCAGCAGTCCCGGAAACTTGGGGAACATTCAGTACTTC

v_gene: TRBV2
abundance: -
j_gene: TRBJ2-5
d_gene: -
CDR3aa: CAGSYQETQYF
CDR3nt: TGTGCCGGGAGTTACCAAGAGACCCAGTACTTC

v_gene: TRBV15
abundance: -
j_gene: TRBJ1-5
d_gene: -
CDR3aa: CATSRERTANYQPQHF
CDR3nt: TGTGCCACCAGCAGAGAGAGAACAGCAAATTATCAGCCCCAGCATTTT

v_gene: TRBV5-1
abundance: -
j_gene: TRBJ1-6
d_gene: TRBD1
CDR3aa: CASSVGQGGSPLHF
CDR3nt: TGCGCCAGCAGCGTGGGACAGGGAGGTTCACCCCTCCACTTT

v_gene: TRBV10-3
abundance: few
j_gene: TRBJ1-2
d_gene: -
CDR3aa: CAISGAGGYGYTF
CDR3nt: TGTGCCATCAGTGGTGCGGGAGGCTATGGCTACACCTTC

v_gene: TRBV27
abundance: -
j_gene: TRBJ1-5
d_gene: -
CDR3aa: CASSPRGGNQPQHF
CDR3nt: TGTGCCAGCAGCCCCCGGGGGGGCAATCAGCCCCAGCATTTT

v_gene: TRBV7-2
abundance: -
j_gene: TRBJ2-5
d_gene: -
CDR3aa: CASRKGGGVETQYF
CDR3nt: TGTGCCAGCCGGAAAGGGGGAGGGGTGGAGACCCAGTACTTC

v_gene: TRBV5-6
abundance: once
j_gene: TRBJ2-5
d_gene: -
CDR3aa: CASSRRKTIETQYF
CDR3nt: TGTGCCAGCAGCCGCAGAAAGACCATAGAGACCCAGTACTTC